This record covers a single T cell receptor beta chain. Its antigen has not been determined. Sequences MDHEN (CDR1) and SYDVKM (CDR2) are obtained from the germline V gene. The CDR3 measures 15 amino acids from cysteine to phenylalanine. DNA is not recorded here. For each CD8+ T cell subset, flow sorting was done in triplicate, and a few hundred thousand cells per subset went directly into RLT lysis buffer. To keep memory contaminants out, a stringent definition of naive CD8+ T cells was applied: CD45RO-CCR7+CD27+CD95-. Standard density gradient centrifugation was used to isolate peripheral blood mononuclear cells from buffy coats. A FACSAria III was used to flow-sort naive CD8+ T cells into CXCR3-negative and CXCR3-positive populations. Total RNA was extracted from sorted cells with an RNeasy Mini Kit. This sample was sequenced with a NextSeq 550. The Human TCR Profiling Kit (MiLaboratory) was used to prepare UMI-labeled 5' RACE TRB cDNA libraries. cDNA synthesis used the entire amount of extracted RNA, and PCR amplification then used the entire amount of cDNA produced. Libraries were prepared in parallel using an identical number of PCR cycles. The study's processing was this. About 53,000 +/- 9,400 unique UMI-labeled TRB cDNA molecules per library were extracted with MIGEC and MiXCR, with at least two reads per UMI required. On average, about 40,000 +/- 10,000 functional in-frame TRB CDR3 nucleotide clonotypes lacking stop codons were found per library. Diversity metrics, including normalized Shannon-Wiener and Chao1, were computed in VDJtools after downsampling to 5000 UMI-labeled TRB molecules per sample. VDJtools was used to calculate clonotype-size-weighted physicochemical properties of the central five CDR3 residues, namely interaction energy, strength, volume and Kidera factor 4. TCRdb reprocessed the reads into one record per CDR3 protein sequence, lacking DNA. It is TCRdb's table, rather than the study itself, that gives the V and J calls and clone size. The data table for this sample lists 120,000 to 150,000 distinct CDR3 sequences. About 0.3% of the sample comes from the top ten.

These data belong to a study of CXCR3-negative and CXCR3-positive naive CD8 T cells (dated by TCRdb to between 2018 and 2021). Broadly, across the study: In total, roughly 140 million TRB reads were obtained, which works out to roughly 1.5 +/- 0.3 million reads per library. The diversity and physicochemical repertoire analyses included under 12 donors pooled from two independent experiments. Naive subsets from five or six donors and memory cells from 3 donors were included in the TRBV-TRBJ cluster analysis.

The research as a whole found: Freshly isolated PBMCs were used for most assays because CXCR3 expression partially decreased after cryopreservation. TRB CDR3s from CXCR3-positive naive cells showed higher hydrophobicity (lower Kidera factor 4), lower energy, and higher strength and volume indices than CXCR3-negative naive cells. Because surface CD5, which is linked to self-reactivity in mice, was comparable between the naive subsets, TCR interaction strength was also inferred from TRB CDR3 physicochemical properties. Repertoire diversity was comparably high in both naive subsets but much lower in memory CD8+ T cells. Within the same donor, TRBV-TRBJ usage looked similar between naive CXCR3-negative and CXCR3-positive cells, but memory cells had distinct patterns.

This sequence uses TRBV28 and TRBJ2-2; TCRdb calls TRBD2, which cannot be checked without DNA. The sequencing sample was made of naive CXCR3+ CD8+ T cells from blood. The cell subset or site label corresponds to: CD45RO-CCR7+CD27+CD95- naive CD8+ T cells expressing CXCR3 (TNR3+). The clonotype was recovered from a human donor in good health. Some clones in this sample may be carry-over from other donors' samples. The CDR3 corresponds to CASSFRGLATGELFF.